This T cell receptor (beta chain) was captured by sequencing in a study of preoperative IRX-2 immunotherapy in early breast cancer. Clones were read by immunoSEQ multiplex PCR, and TCRdb kept only the in-frame ones, dropping some. This sample has about 89,000 clones, with around 86% found just once. Treatment noted: preoperative locoregional IRX-2 cytokine immunotherapy. Preoperative locoregional IRX-2 cytokine immunotherapy was tested in the phase Ib source study. This TCR derives from a human donor with breast cancer. Sequencing used tumor tissue, obtained after IRX-2 immunotherapy.

The CDR3 loop reads CASSALAGVGTGELFF. CDR3 nucleotide sequence: TGCGCCAGCAGCGCCCTAGCGGGAGTGGGTACCGGGGAGCTGTTTTTT. This sequence joins TRBV5-1 and TRBJ2-2; TRBD2 matches at 10 bases. The CDR3 has 16 residues. Trimming cost V 4 bases and J 5 bases; bases outside gene matches: 8. Per germline, CDR1 SGHRS and CDR2 YFSETQ.